The 9 T cell receptor beta chains given below trace back to one sample, sequenced in a study of shared clonotypes between healthy human individuals. Only in-frame clones appear in the TCRdb table, and some are missing; sequencing was by immunoSEQ multiplex PCR. The sample shows about 380,000 clones, roughly 96% of them seen only once. Material for sequencing was memory CD8+ T cells sorted from blood. Regarding subset: CD45RO+ cells pooled with CCR7-negative TemRA cells. The receptors were gathered from a man aged 25-40 years in good health.

Of note for this clone: The identical CDR3 is also encoded by other nucleotide sequences in the sample. The chain joins TRBV2 to TRBJ2-3; D not certain. V lost 4 bases to trimming and J lost 0 bases, with 2 bases between them. The CDR3 contains 12 residues. CDR1 SNHLY and CDR2 FYNNEI come from the germline V gene. The CDR3 region has the DNA TGTGCCAGCAGTGTCAGCACAGATACGCAGTATTTT. Protein product: CASSVSTDTQYF.

This chain links TRBV7-2 with TRBJ1-2; no definite D call. The CDR3 covers 13 residues. The V gene's germline CDR1 is SGHTA and CDR2 FQGNSA. Between the trimmed V and J ends, which lost 3 bases and 1 base, there was a span of 6 bases. The CDR3 DNA sequence: TGTGCCAGCAGCTTGACAAATAACTATGGCTACACCTTC. It codes for CASSLTNNYGYTF.

The chain uses TRBV20-1 and TRBJ2-1; tentatively, D is TRBD1 (5 bases). The CDR3 runs to 10 residues. Germline CDR1 and CDR2: DFQATT and SNEGSKA (reference sequence). Trimming left V 8 bases short and J 6 bases short, with 8 bases between. In DNA form, the CDR3 reads TGCAGTAGGGGCCGCAATGAGCAGTTCTTC. Residues: CSRGRNEQFF.

V usage is TRBV10-2 and J usage is TRBJ2-1; 10 bases fit TRBD2. The CDR3 covers 14 residues. Trimming took 10 bases from V and 9 from J; bases not matched to a gene: 12. Germline-derived CDR1 and CDR2 are WSHSY and SAAADI. CDR3 in DNA: TGCGCCACCAGAGCGGGAGGGCCTTTTATTGAGCAGTTCTTC. It specifies CATRAGGPFIEQFF.

The V call is TRBV5-1, the J call TRBJ2-6; 7 nucleotides match TRBD1. Germline-derived CDR1 and CDR2 are SGHRS and YFSETQ. V was pared by 4 bases and J by 0 bases, with 7 bases of the junction left unmatched. This CDR3 spans 17 amino acids. In DNA, the CDR3 is TGCGCCAGCAGCGTGGACAGGACCCGCTCTGGGGCCAACGTCCTGACTTTC. Its protein product is CASSVDRTRSGANVLTF.

The chain uses TRBV5-4 and TRBJ2-7; TRBD1 aligns across 10 bases. The V gene's germline CDR1 is SGHNT and CDR2 YYREEE (reference sequence). The V and J ends lost 3 bases and 4 bases, in that order; junction bases with no gene match: 7. The CDR3 runs to 15 residues. CDR3 loop: CASSSPGQGSYEQYF. CDR3 bases: TGTGCCAGCAGCTCGCCGGGACAGGGGAGTTACGAGCAGTACTTC. The variable domain in full, completed from reference TRBV5-4 and TRBJ2-7, reads ETGVTQSPTHLIKTRGQQVTLRCSSQSGHNTVSWYQQALGQGPQFIFQYYREEENGRGNFPPRFSGLQFPNYSSELNVNALELDDSALYLCASSSPGQGSYEQYFGPGTRLTVT.

The chain is built from TRBV2 and TRBJ2-1; 7 positions agree with TRBD2. Germline V gives CDR1 SNHLY, CDR2 FYNNEI. Trimming removed 7 bases from V and 4 bases from J; junction bases left unmatched: 4. The CDR3 consists of 13 residues. CDR3: CASNLAEYNEQFF. CDR3 sequence (DNA): TGTGCCAGCAACCTAGCGGAGTACAATGAGCAGTTCTTC. Using reference TRBV2 and TRBJ2-1 for the parts outside the CDR3, the full variable domain is EPEVTQTPSHQVTQMGQEVILRCVPISNHLYFYWYRQILGQKVEFLVSFYNNEISEKSEIFDDQFSVERPDGSNFTLKIRSTKLEDSAMYFCASNLAEYNEQFFGPGTRLTVL.

This clone has a single count. The CDR3 spells CASSAGPGYEQYF. The DNA for the CDR3 is TGTGCCAGTAGTGCCGGACCCGGCTACGAGCAGTACTTC. This chain connects TRBV19 to TRBJ2-7; D uncertain. Germline V lookup: CDR1 LNHDA, CDR2 SQIVND (reference sequence). The CDR3 has 13 residues. Trimming removed 5 bases from V and 3 bases from J, with 11 bases in between.

This chain links TRBV4-1 with TRBJ2-7; D ambiguous. This CDR3 is built from 14 residues. Trimming left V 4 bases short and J 7 bases short, with 17 bases between. Germline V gives CDR1 MGHRA, CDR2 YSYEKL. The CDR3 loop is CASSPGLLMREQYF. CDR3 nucleotide sequence: TGCGCCAGCAGCCCCGGCCTACTCATGCGGGAGCAGTACTTC.